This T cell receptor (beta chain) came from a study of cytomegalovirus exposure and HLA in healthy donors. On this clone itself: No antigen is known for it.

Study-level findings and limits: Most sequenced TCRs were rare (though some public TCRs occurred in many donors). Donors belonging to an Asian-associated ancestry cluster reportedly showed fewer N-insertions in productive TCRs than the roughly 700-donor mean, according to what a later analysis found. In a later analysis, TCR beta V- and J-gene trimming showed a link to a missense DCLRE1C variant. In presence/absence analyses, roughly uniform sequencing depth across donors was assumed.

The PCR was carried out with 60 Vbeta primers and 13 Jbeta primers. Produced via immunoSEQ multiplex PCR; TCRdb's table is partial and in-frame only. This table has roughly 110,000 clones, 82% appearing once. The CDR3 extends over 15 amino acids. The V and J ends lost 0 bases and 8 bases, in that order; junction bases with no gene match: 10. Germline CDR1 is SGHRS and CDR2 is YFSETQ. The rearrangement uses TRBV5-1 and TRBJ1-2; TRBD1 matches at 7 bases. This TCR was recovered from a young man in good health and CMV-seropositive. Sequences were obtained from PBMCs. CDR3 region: CASSLEHRGLGGYTF. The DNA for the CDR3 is TGCGCCAGCAGCTTGGAGCACAGGGGATTGGGCGGCTACACCTTC.